This TCR beta chain was identified in a study of cytomegalovirus exposure and HLA in healthy donors. The study, taken as a whole, reports: TCR beta V segments were, for the most part, productive about 90% or about 30% of the time in an earlier analysis. The study put 150 or so TCR beta chains on its list as cytomegalovirus-associated. As immune exposure information, only CMV serostatus was available.

With 60 Vbeta and 13 Jbeta primers, the PCR was carried out. Per the original methods: The authors later counted about 80 million unique TCR beta chains, about 11 million of them shared. TCRdb keeps only in-frame clones here, not all; method: immunoSEQ multiplex PCR. The D gene and trimming were derived from the DNA, and the V and J assignments and clone size from that table. The table lists some 120,000 clones. Germline values: CDR1 WSHSY, CDR2 SAAADI. V was clipped by 8 bases and J by 4 bases; unmatched bases: 6. The length of the CDR3 is 15 residues. To note about this clone: What it recognizes is unknown.

The V and J genes are TRBV10-2 and TRBJ1-4, with 11 bases identical to TRBD1. This receptor was identified in a man aged 35 to 55 in good health and CMV-seronegative. Sequencing input: PBMCs. The CDR3 coding sequence is TGCGCCAGCGCTGAAGGGACAGGGGGTAATGAAAAACTGTTTTTT. The encoded protein is CASAEGTGGNEKLFF.